A single sample gave rise to the 30 T cell receptor beta chains below, sequenced in a study of Graves' ophthalmopathy and Graves' hyperthyroidism. Amplification targeted the TCR beta CDR3 regions, with RNA transcripts as the source material. RT-PCR was first run with HTBI primers, then multiplex PCR in a second round. From the multiplex PCR reads, TCRdb called clonotypes with MiXCR, one entry per CDR3 protein. This repertoire shows some 150,000 distinct CDR3 sequences, roughly 36% found once; its top ten account for approximately 9%. Sequencing was carried out using peripheral blood. Receptor source: a man between 25 and 39 years old with Graves' ophthalmopathy.

Ten or more counts support this clonotype. The chain has TRBV5-4 and TRBJ2-5; a weak D match, TRBD2 (6 bases). The V gene's germline CDR1 is SGHNT and CDR2 YYREEE (reference sequence). There are 12 residues in the CDR3. Between the trimmed V and J ends, which lost 4 bases and 2 bases, there was a span of 6 bases. Written as DNA, the CDR3 is TGTGCCAGCAGCGCGGGGCAAGAGACCCAGTACTTC. As protein: CASSAGQETQYF.

V and J are TRBV6-2 or TRBV6-3 and TRBJ2-7; 7 nucleotides align to TRBD1. The V gene's germline CDR1 is MNHEY and CDR2 SVGEGT. V lost 7 bases, J lost 3 bases, and 12 bases stayed unmatched. The CDR3 runs to 15 residues. The CDR3 sequence: CASNNGRGSNYEQYF. CDR3 sequence (DNA): TGTGCCAGCAATAACGGCAGGGGGTCGAACTACGAGCAGTACTTC.

This clonotype was observed a few times. V gene TRBV3-1 combines with J gene TRBJ2-2; 9 bases map to TRBD1. Germline V lookup: CDR1 LGHDT, CDR2 YNNKEL (reference sequence). The CDR3 is 15 amino acids. The V and J ends lost 4 bases and 4 bases, in that order; junction bases with no gene match: 4. The CDR3 is CASSRGQGSTGELFF. CDR3 bases: TGTGCCAGCAGCCGAGGACAGGGGAGCACCGGGGAGCTGTTTTTT.

This chain joins TRBV28 and TRBJ1-2; unclear D gene. V was shortened by 5 bases and J by 5 bases, with 12 bases between the two germline ends. Germline V gives CDR1 MDHEN, CDR2 SYDVKM. The CDR3 is made up of 13 amino acids. CDR3 nucleotide sequence: TGTGCCAGCAGTGAACACGGCGGATATGGCTACACCTTC. Translating gives CASSEHGGYGYTF.

In its sample, this clonotype was seen many times. The rearrangement links TRBV24-1 to TRBJ2-5, with 9 bases lining up with TRBD1. Germline CDR1 reads KGHDR; CDR2 reads SFDVKD. The CDR3 covers 15 residues. After removal of 4 bases from V and 2 bases from J, the junction contained 4 bases not matched to a gene. For the CDR3, the DNA is TGTGCCACCAGTGACGGACAGGGGATGCAAGAGACCCAGTACTTC. Residues: CATSDGQGMQETQYF.

This clonotype was observed at least ten times. The chain has TRBV28 and TRBJ2-2, with D hard to call. Trimming took off 6 bases at V and 3 bases at J, with 14 bases between the two ends. This CDR3 contains 15 residues. Germline lookup yields CDR1 MDHEN and CDR2 SYDVKM. CDR3 in amino acids: CASRNLDTYTGELFF. The CDR3 DNA reads as TGTGCCAGCAGAAACCTTGACACATACACCGGGGAGCTGTTTTTT.

This clonotype was observed at least ten times. A junction boundary mismatches the germline segment, possibly from a read error. This sequence joins TRBV2 and TRBJ1-2; 7 bases align to TRBD1. The CDR3 length is 11 residues. The germline V gene has CDR1 SNHLY and CDR2 FYNNEI. CDR3 coding DNA: TGTGCCAGCACATCAGTTTTGACAGGGAGCTTC. Translating gives CASTSVLTGSF.

This clonotype has ten or more counts. The chain couples TRBV12-3 or TRBV12-4 to TRBJ1-1, with no clear D. Trimming took off 6 bases at V and 3 bases at J, with 14 bases between the two ends. The CDR3 contains 14 residues. CDR3 in amino acids: CASSPRTVDTEAFF. DNA of the CDR3: TGTGCCAGCAGCCCCAGGACGGTGGACACTGAAGCTTTCTTT.

The chain employs TRBV12-3 or TRBV12-4 and TRBJ1-1; a possible D gene is TRBD1 (5 bases). Trimming took 3 bases from V and 1 from J, leaving 12 bases between them. The CDR3 runs to 15 residues. The CDR3 loop reads CASSFGGTKNTEAFF. CDR3 nucleotide sequence: TGTGCCAGCAGTTTTGGCGGGACCAAGAACACTGAAGCTTTCTTT.

V and J are TRBV12-3 or TRBV12-4 and TRBJ1-1, with 7 bases aligning to TRBD1. The CDR3 consists of 15 residues. After removal of 3 bases from V and 7 bases from J, the junction contained 11 bases not matched to a gene. The CDR3 reads CASSFKTGIRGEAFF. In nucleotides, the CDR3 is TGTGCCAGCAGTTTTAAGACAGGGATTCGTGGTGAAGCTTTCTTT.

The J gene is TRBJ1-1, the V gene TRBV12-3 or TRBV12-4; 8 bases fit TRBD1. Unmatched junction bases numbered 5, after V lost 5 bases and J lost 0 bases. The CDR3 is made up of 15 amino acids. For the CDR3, the DNA is TGTGCCAGCAGTGCCCGACAGGGGATGAACACTGAAGCTTTCTTT. Translating gives CASSARQGMNTEAFF.

This chain joins TRBV7-2 and TRBJ2-7; possible D gene TRBD1, 5 bases. This CDR3 region has 15 residues. Trimming left V 5 bases short and J 0 bases short, with 14 bases between. Germline V gene data show CDR1 as SGHTA and CDR2 as FQGNSA. CDR3 region: CASSLDSVSSYEQYF. The CDR3 DNA reads TGTGCCAGCAGCCTTGACAGCGTGAGCTCCTACGAGCAGTACTTC.

This clonotype was detected ten times or more. The J gene is TRBJ2-7, the V gene TRBV7-2, with D unclear. With 1 base removed from V and 6 bases from J, the gap between germline ends came to 13 bases. Germline V gene sequence: CDR1 SGHTA, CDR2 FQGNSA. The CDR3 runs to 14 residues. Here the CDR3 DNA reads TGTGCCAGCAGCTTAGTGAAGAAAGGGTCCGAGCAGTACTTC. It yields the protein CASSLVKKGSEQYF.

The chain recombines TRBV6-2 or TRBV6-3 with TRBJ1-1, with D unclear. V dropped 7 bases and J dropped 8 bases, with 17 bases sitting between them. Germline CDR1 is MNHEY and CDR2 is SVGEGT. This CDR3 has 13 residues. This CDR3 reads CASTPDLTDEAFF. The CDR3 DNA reads TGTGCCAGCACCCCGGATTTGACGGACGAAGCTTTCTTT.

This clonotype was observed many times. The rearrangement uses TRBV4-2 and TRBJ2-7, with TRBD2 matching 13 bases. J gave up 2 bases and V 3 bases, and 4 bases lay outside the gene matches. The CDR3 consists of 16 residues. Germline CDR1 reads LGHNA; CDR2 reads YNFKEQ. CDR3 nucleotides: TGTGCCAGCAGCCACACTAGCGGGAGGGCCACCTACGAGCAGTACTTC. This gives the protein CASSHTSGRATYEQYF.

This clonotype was found a few times. J is TRBJ2-4 and V is TRBV6-1; D perhaps matches TRBD1 (5 bases). Judging by the DNA end, TRBJ2-7 fits better; the J call may be wrong. CDR1 and CDR2 (germline): MNHNS, SASEGT. The CDR3 length is 14 residues. CDR3 residues: CASTEGVALYEQYF. The CDR3 nucleotides are TGTGCCAGCACCGAAGGGGTGGCCCTCTACGAGCAGTACTTC.

V and J are TRBV20-1 and TRBJ2-7; D is ambiguous. The CDR3 totals 15 residues. V was cut by 5 bases and J by 4 bases, with 21 bases left in between. Germline assignment: CDR1 DFQATT and CDR2 SNEGSKA (reference sequence). The CDR3 DNA is TGCAGTGCTCCGTCCACGAGCAGCGTGGGATACGAGCAGTACTTC. Amino acid sequence: CSAPSTSSVGYEQYF.

This clonotype has a count of ten or more. The chain recombines TRBV6-5 with TRBJ2-7; 7 bases are shared with TRBD2. V was clipped by 8 bases and J by 2 bases; unmatched bases: 9. The germline V gene has CDR1 MNHEY and CDR2 SVGAGI. The CDR3 spans 14 residues. The CDR3 region has the DNA TGTGCCAGCTTACTAGGACTAGGCGCCTACGAGCAGTACTTC. It specifies CASLLGLGAYEQYF.

This clonotype appeared many times. This CDR3 reads CASSLPKYRAGTEAFF. In DNA form, the CDR3 reads TGTGCCAGCAGCTTACCCAAATACAGGGCGGGTACTGAAGCTTTCTTT. V and J are TRBV13 and TRBJ1-1; TRBD1 might be the D (6 bases). The CDR3 sequence is 16 residues long. Germline CDR1 and CDR2: PRHDT and FYEKMQ (reference sequence). V lost 2 bases and J lost 5, with 18 bases in between.

The sample holds many counts of this clonotype. The gene calls are TRBV6-2 or TRBV6-3 and TRBJ2-2; 14 nucleotides agree with TRBD2. Trimming took 6 bases from V and 7 from J; bases not matched to a gene: 4. CDR3 length: 15 residues. Germline V gene lookup returns CDR1 MNHEY and CDR2 SVGEGT. The CDR3 loop is CASSQGLAGVGELFF. CDR3 DNA sequence: TGTGCCAGCAGCCAGGGACTAGCGGGAGTCGGGGAGCTGTTTTTT.

In its sample, this clonotype was seen many times. The chain carries TRBV20-1 and TRBJ1-5, with a tentative D call TRBD1 (5 bases). There are 15 residues in the CDR3. Germline V gene sequence: CDR1 DFQATT, CDR2 SNEGSKA (reference sequence). The CDR3 here is CRISRTPVGNQPQHF. For the CDR3, the DNA is TGCAGAATATCACGGACACCGGTGGGCAATCAGCCCCAGCATTTT.

The genes are TRBV28 and TRBJ1-2; D call uncertain. Trimming left V 7 bases short and J 8 bases short, with 14 bases between. This CDR3 has 12 residues. In germline, CDR1 is MDHEN, CDR2 SYDVKM. Written as DNA, the CDR3 is TGTGCCAGCAACAAGGGCCGCGGGGGCTACACCTTC. Translated: CASNKGRGGYTF.

This clonotype was observed at least ten times. The genes are TRBV27 and TRBJ1-1; TRBD1 is a possible D gene (5 bases). The germline CDR1 and CDR2 sequences are MNHEY and SMNVEV (reference sequence). The V and J ends lost 9 bases and 4 bases respectively, with 12 bases between them. The CDR3 consists of 12 residues. The CDR3, as DNA: TGTGCCAGTGGGGGGTGGAGCACTGAAGCTTTCTTT. Protein sequence: CASGGWSTEAFF.

Many counts were recorded for this clonotype. The chain has TRBV28 and TRBJ2-7; 8 bases line up with TRBD1. Germline V CDR1 and CDR2: MDHEN, SYDVKM. Unmatched junction bases numbered 7, after V lost 6 bases and J lost 0 bases. There are 15 residues in the CDR3. CDR3 protein: CASSPGGTLSYEQYF. CDR3 nucleotides: TGTGCCAGCAGCCCAGGGGGCACCCTCTCCTACGAGCAGTACTTC.

This clonotype was seen repeatedly, ten times or more. This chain joins TRBV18 and TRBJ1-1; TRBD1 matches at 12 bases. Germline V gene data show CDR1 as KGHSH and CDR2 as LQKENI. The CDR3 sequence is 17 residues long. Germline trimming cut 3 bases from V and 0 bases from J; bases unmatched to any gene: 5. The CDR3 region has the DNA TGTGCCAGCTCACCTACCGGGACAGGGGGCATGAACACTGAAGCTTTCTTT. Translated: CASSPTGTGGMNTEAFF. Full variable domain (remainder filled in from reference TRBV18 and TRBJ1-1): NAGVMQNPRHLVRRRGQEARLRCSPMKGHSHVYWYRQLPEEGLKFMVYLQKENIIDESGMPKERFSAEFPKEGPSILRIQQVVRGDSAAYFCASSPTGTGGMNTEAFFGQGTRLTVV.

The V gene is TRBV7-3, the J gene TRBJ2-5, with TRBD2 identical over 7 bases. The CDR3 runs to 15 residues. V trimming: 2 bases; J trimming: 7 bases; junction bases outside the gene matches: 10. Germline V gene sequence: CDR1 SGHTA, CDR2 FQGTGA. CDR3 residues: CASSLFGDYGGTQYF. The CDR3 DNA follows: TGTGCCAGCAGCTTATTCGGGGACTACGGAGGGACCCAGTACTTC.

The chain recombines TRBV12-3 or TRBV12-4 with TRBJ2-2; D not resolved. V lost 5 bases, J lost 5 bases, and 9 bases lay in between. This CDR3 is built from 13 residues. CDR3 amino acids: CASSILPTGELFF. The DNA for the CDR3 is TGTGCCAGCAGTATCCTTCCTACCGGGGAGCTGTTTTTT.

The chain combines TRBV20-1 with TRBJ1-5; possibly TRBD1 for D (5 bases). The V end was cut by 0 bases, the J end by 5 bases, with 20 bases between. This CDR3 has 17 residues. Germline CDR1 is DFQATT and CDR2 is SNEGSKA (reference sequence). In nucleotides, the CDR3 is TGCAGTGCTAGAGATTTGCAGGGTTGGCGTTTTGATCAGCCCCAGCATTTT. This gives the protein CSARDLQGWRFDQPQHF.

In this sample, this clonotype turned up many times. J is TRBJ2-5 and V is TRBV28; D gene unclear. CDR1 is MDHEN, CDR2 SYDVKM, per germline. The ends were cut back, 7 bases at V and 2 bases at J, with 8 bases in the middle. The CDR3 is 12 amino acids. The CDR3 spells CASKRWQETQYF. For the CDR3, the DNA is TGTGCCAGCAAAAGGTGGCAAGAGACCCAGTACTTC.

This clonotype showed up many times. The CDR3 bases are TGCAGCGGCGCGACCTCAGCCAAAAACATTCAGTACTTC. It codes for CSGATSAKNIQYF. V and J are TRBV29-1 and TRBJ2-4, with D unclear. Trimming stripped 7 bases from V and 0 bases from J, with 10 bases between. The CDR3 contains 13 residues. Per the germline V gene, CDR1 is SQVTM and CDR2 is ANQGSEA.